Listed here is a single TCR beta chain. The data derive from a study of blood T cell repertoires in COVID-19. Germline assignment: CDR1 SGHVS and CDR2 FNYEAQ. This CDR3 contains 15 residues. Trimming left V 0 bases short and J 6 bases short, with 15 bases between. The repertoire was sequenced with immunoSEQ multiplex PCR; TCRdb's copy has only in-frame clones and lacks some. The sample shows 150,000 to 200,000 clones, roughly 84% of them seen only once. Sequenced: peripheral blood. The chain joins TRBV7-6 to TRBJ2-7, with a weak D call TRBD2 (6 bases). The receptor comes from a man between 60 and 75 years old who had recovered from COVID-19. The CDR3 is CASSLAGREDTEQYF. The DNA for the CDR3 is TGTGCCAGCAGCTTAGCGGGAAGGGAGGACACCGAGCAGTACTTC. The entire variable domain, with the rest obtained from reference TRBV7-6 and TRBJ2-7, is as follows: GAGVSQSPRYKVTKRGQDVALRCDPISGHVSLYWYRQALGQGPEFLTYFNYEAQQDKSGLPNDRFSAERPEGSISTLTIQRTEQRDSAMYRCASSLAGREDTEQYFGPGTRLTVT.